This passage covers 15 T cell receptor beta chains from one sample sequenced in a study of blood T cell repertoires in COVID-19. Sequencing was performed with immunoSEQ multiplex PCR; in TCRdb, only in-frame clones are kept and a portion is missing. The sample shows a few hundred thousand clones, almost 85% of them seen only once. The specimen was PBMCs or T cells enriched from blood (not recorded which). The receptors shown here come from a man aged 35 to 55 who had recovered from COVID-19.

V usage is TRBV5-6 and J usage is TRBJ2-3; TRBD1 aligns across 8 bases. The CDR3 is 16 amino acids. The germline V gene has CDR1 SGHDT and CDR2 YYEEEE. V lost 1 base to trimming and J lost 3 bases; unmatched junction nucleotides: 7. CDR3 residues: CASSLTQGARTDTQYF. The CDR3 DNA is TGTGCCAGCAGCTTGACCCAGGGGGCGAGAACAGATACGCAGTATTTT.

This chain connects TRBV28 to TRBJ1-3; D ambiguous. Trimming took 3 bases from V and 4 from J, leaving 10 bases between them. The CDR3 is 14 amino acids. The germline V gene has CDR1 MDHEN and CDR2 SYDVKM. The chain's CDR3 is CASSFWAGGNTIYF. CDR3 nucleotide sequence: TGTGCCAGCAGTTTTTGGGCTGGCGGAAACACCATATATTTT. Full variable domain (remainder filled in from reference TRBV28 and TRBJ1-3): DVKVTQSSRYLVKRTGEKVFLECVQDMDHENMFWYRQDPGLGLRLIYFSYDVKMKEKGDIPEGYSVSREKKERFSLILESASTNQTSMYLCASSFWAGGNTIYFGEGSWLTVV.

The rearrangement uses TRBV18 and TRBJ2-7; D may be TRBD2 (7 bases). Germline lookup yields CDR1 KGHSH and CDR2 LQKENI. The CDR3 loop spans 16 amino acids. The V and J ends lost 0 bases and 3 bases respectively, with 15 bases between them. CDR3 protein: CASSPPSIRGGYEQYF. The CDR3 DNA reads as TGTGCCAGCTCACCACCCAGTATTAGGGGGGGCTACGAGCAGTACTTC. The whole variable domain, filled in from reference TRBV18 and TRBJ2-7, reads NAGVMQNPRHLVRRRGQEARLRCSPMKGHSHVYWYRQLPEEGLKFMVYLQKENIIDESGMPKERFSAEFPKEGPSILRIQQVVRGDSAAYFCASSPPSIRGGYEQYFGPGTRLTVT.

This clone is a singleton in its sample. V and J are TRBV6-5 and TRBJ1-6; 10 positions agree with TRBD1. V shed 7 bases, J shed 8 bases, and the junction held 8 bases outside the gene matches. Germline CDR1 is MNHEY and CDR2 is SVGAGI. CDR3 length equals 15 residues. Written as DNA, the CDR3 is TGTGCCAGCAACCCCCGGGACAGGGGTGATTCACCCCTCCACTTT. It is translated as CASNPRDRGDSPLHF.

The chain employs TRBV7-8 and TRBJ1-4; D possibly corresponds to TRBD1 (5 bases). V was shortened by 1 base and J by 7 bases, with 7 bases between the two germline ends. The length of the CDR3 is 13 residues. The germline V gene has CDR1 SGHVS and CDR2 FQNEAQ. In nucleotides, the CDR3 is TGTGCCAGCAGCTTAGGCGGGGCTGAAAAACTGTTTTTT. This gives the protein CASSLGGAEKLFF.

J is TRBJ1-1 and V is TRBV4-3, with 12 bases lining up with TRBD1. V was pared by 1 base and J by 3 bases, with 3 bases of the junction left unmatched. The CDR3 extends over 16 amino acids. Germline values: CDR1 LGHNA, CDR2 YSLEER. DNA of the CDR3: TGCGCCAGCAGCCAAGCCGGGACAGGGGGCGACACTGAAGCTTTCTTT. This gives the protein CASSQAGTGGDTEAFF.

The rearrangement joins TRBV28 to TRBJ1-2; possibly TRBD1 for D (6 bases). Trimming cost V 6 bases and J 14 bases, with 19 bases left between them. This CDR3 has 12 amino acids. The V gene's germline CDR1 is MDHEN and CDR2 SYDVKM. This CDR3 reads CASRPDRDTWTF. The CDR3 region has the DNA TGTGCCAGCAGACCGGACAGAGACACGTGGACCTTC.

The chain couples TRBV9 to TRBJ1-3, with 9 bases that match TRBD1. Germline assignment: CDR1 SGDLS and CDR2 YYNGEE. The junction had 7 bases not matched to a gene; V was cut back by 3 bases and J by 3 bases. This CDR3 is 16 amino acids long. The CDR3 nucleotides are TGTGCCAGCAGCGGACCGGGACAGGGAGTTGGAAACACCATATATTTT. Translating gives CASSGPGQGVGNTIYF.

This chain links TRBV10-1 with TRBJ2-2; 8 bases are shared with TRBD1. V was pared by 6 bases and J by 3 bases, with 6 bases of the junction left unmatched. Germline V gene data show CDR1 as WNHNN and CDR2 as SYGVQD (reference sequence). The CDR3 is 15 amino acids. The CDR3 reads CASREDREYTGELFF. CDR3 bases: TGCGCCAGCAGGGAGGACAGGGAGTACACCGGGGAGCTGTTTTTT.

This clone came up once. The rearrangement links TRBV6-2 or TRBV6-3 to TRBJ1-4; a possible D gene is TRBD1 (5 bases). There are 15 residues in the CDR3. Per the germline V gene, CDR1 is MNHEY and CDR2 is SVGEGT. V was pared by 2 bases and J by 8 bases, with 15 bases between. CDR3 coding DNA: TGTGCCAGCAGTTACCATCGTCAGGGAGGCGAAAAACTGTTTTTT. It encodes CASSYHRQGGEKLFF.

The CDR3 region is CASSPFADRVGGYTF. The DNA for the CDR3 is TGTGCCAGCAGTCCATTCGCAGACAGGGTTGGTGGCTACACCTTC. The chain couples TRBV28 to TRBJ1-2; 7 nucleotides agree with TRBD1. Looked up from germline, CDR1 is MDHEN and CDR2 is SYDVKM. With 5 bases clipped from V and 7 bases from J, the junction kept 13 bases outside the gene matches. CDR3 length equals 15 residues.

V gene TRBV2 combines with J gene TRBJ2-7; the match to TRBD1 covers 9 bases. This CDR3 region has 13 residues. The V gene end was trimmed by 6 bases and the J gene end by 7 bases; junction bases not matched to a gene: 7. Germline V CDR1 and CDR2: SNHLY, FYNNEI. The CDR3 DNA is TGTGCCAGCAGCGTCGACAGGGGGAGGGAGCAGTACTTC. It codes for CASSVDRGREQYF.

This clone turned up a few times. This chain links TRBV11-3 with TRBJ2-1; D might be TRBD1 (6 bases). CDR1 is SGHNT and CDR2 is YENEEA in the germline V gene. Between the trimmed V and J ends, which lost 1 base and 3 bases, there was a span of 10 bases. This CDR3 contains 15 residues. The CDR3 spells CASSLVMTGYNEQFF. CDR3 in DNA: TGTGCCAGCAGCTTAGTAATGACAGGCTACAATGAGCAGTTCTTC.

The chain employs TRBV24-1 and TRBJ1-2; 12 nucleotides agree with TRBD1. The germline CDR1 and CDR2 sequences are KGHDR and SFDVKD. V lost 2 bases to trimming and J lost 6 bases; unmatched junction nucleotides: 3. This CDR3 region has 15 residues. Here the CDR3 reads CATSDWGTGGDGYTF. In DNA, the CDR3 is TGTGCCACCAGTGATTGGGGGACAGGGGGCGATGGCTACACCTTC.

This chain uses TRBV18 with TRBJ1-2; D might be TRBD1 (5 bases). The CDR3 runs 15 residues. Germline V lookup: CDR1 KGHSH, CDR2 LQKENI. V lost 4 bases and J lost 0, with 12 bases in between. The CDR3 DNA reads TGTGCCAGCTCACTATCACAGGTCCCTAACTATGGCTACACCTTC. This sequence encodes CASSLSQVPNYGYTF. The full variable domain, rest sourced from reference TRBV18 and TRBJ1-2, is NAGVMQNPRHLVRRRGQEARLRCSPMKGHSHVYWYRQLPEEGLKFMVYLQKENIIDESGMPKERFSAEFPKEGPSILRIQQVVRGDSAAYFCASSLSQVPNYGYTFGSGTRLTVV.